This is a list of T cell receptor beta chains from one sample in a study of blood T cell repertoires in COVID-19. Profiling relied on immunoSEQ multiplex PCR, and the TCRdb table lists in-frame clones only, not all of them. The sample includes some 180,000 clones, roughly 80% of them seen just once. Sequencing used peripheral blood. The receptors were sampled from a woman aged 55-70 years with COVID-19, enrolled during active disease. Each CDR3 is given with its conserved first and last residue. A D gene is named only where the DNA matches it firmly. Not every row has a clone size; where given, it reads once, few, many or a size class.

d_call: NA; j_call: TRBJ1-4; clone_size: NA; v_call: TRBV19; cdr3_nt: TGTGCCAGTAGCCAGGGTGCAACTAATGAAAAACTGTTTTTT; cdr3_aa: CASSQGATNEKLFF
d_call: NA; j_call: TRBJ1-2; clone_size: NA; v_call: TRBV29-1; cdr3_nt: TGCAGCGTTGTAGGGGCCTCTAACTATGGCTACACCTTC; cdr3_aa: CSVVGASNYGYTF
d_call: NA; j_call: TRBJ2-4; clone_size: few; v_call: TRBV5-1; cdr3_nt: TGCGCCAGCAGCTTGGGGCAGGTCATGTCGGTTCGCATTCAGTACTTC; cdr3_aa: CASSLGQVMSVRIQYF
d_call: NA; j_call: TRBJ2-5; clone_size: once; v_call: TRBV11-2; cdr3_nt: TGTGCCAGCAGCTTAGGGGAGTCCCAGTACTTC; cdr3_aa: CASSLGESQYF
d_call: NA; j_call: TRBJ1-2; clone_size: NA; v_call: TRBV7-9; cdr3_nt: TGTGCCAGCACCTTACAGGGACTCGGCTACACCTTC; cdr3_aa: CASTLQGLGYTF
d_call: TRBD2; j_call: TRBJ2-2; clone_size: NA; v_call: TRBV28; cdr3_nt: TGTGCCAGCAGTTGGGCTAGCGGGATCGGGGAGCTGTTTTTT; cdr3_aa: CASSWASGIGELFF
d_call: TRBD2; j_call: TRBJ2-7; clone_size: NA; v_call: TRBV30; cdr3_nt: TGTGCCTGGGGTGGCGGGGGGGAGCAGTACTTC; cdr3_aa: CAWGGGGEQYF
d_call: TRBD1; j_call: TRBJ1-1; clone_size: NA; v_call: TRBV27; cdr3_nt: TGTGCCAGCAGTTTATACACCCGACAGGGGGTATTTGGTGAAGCTTTCTTT; cdr3_aa: CASSLYTRQGVFGEAFF
d_call: NA; j_call: TRBJ2-5; clone_size: NA; v_call: TRBV2; cdr3_nt: TGTGCCAGCAGTATACTCGAGACCCAGTACTTC; cdr3_aa: CASSILETQYF
d_call: TRBD1; j_call: TRBJ1-5; clone_size: NA; v_call: TRBV5-1; cdr3_nt: TGCGCCAGCAGCTTGGGACAGGGGGCGAATGAGCCCCAGCATTTT; cdr3_aa: CASSLGQGANEPQHF
d_call: NA; j_call: TRBJ2-1; clone_size: NA; v_call: TRBV6-2/TRBV6-3; cdr3_nt: TGTGCCAGCAGCCTCGAGCGGGCCGGCTCCTACAATGAGCAGTTCTTC; cdr3_aa: CASSLERAGSYNEQFF
d_call: TRBD1; j_call: TRBJ2-1; clone_size: NA; v_call: TRBV7-3; cdr3_nt: TGTGCCAGCAGCTTGGGACAGGTCTACAATGAGCAGTTCTTC; cdr3_aa: CASSLGQVYNEQFF
d_call: NA; j_call: TRBJ2-3; clone_size: NA; v_call: TRBV7-6; cdr3_nt: TGTGCCAGCACCAACGATCAGGGGACCACAGATACGCAGTATTTT; cdr3_aa: CASTNDQGTTDTQYF
d_call: NA; j_call: TRBJ2-3; clone_size: NA; v_call: TRBV14; cdr3_nt: TGTGCCAGCAGCCAAGATGGCGGATTCGGCACAGATACGCAGTATTTT; cdr3_aa: CASSQDGGFGTDTQYF
d_call: NA; j_call: TRBJ1-3; clone_size: NA; v_call: TRBV5-5; cdr3_nt: TGTGCCAGCAGCTTGGGAGCCGGGGGGTATGGAAACACCATATATTTT; cdr3_aa: CASSLGAGGYGNTIYF
d_call: NA; j_call: TRBJ1-4; clone_size: NA; v_call: TRBV9; cdr3_nt: TGTGCCAGCAGCGTCCAAGAAGGGAGTAATGAAAAACTGTTTTTT; cdr3_aa: CASSVQEGSNEKLFF
d_call: NA; j_call: TRBJ2-1; clone_size: NA; v_call: TRBV5-1; cdr3_nt: TGCGCCAGCATATCACCCCAGTACAATGAGCAGTTCTTC; cdr3_aa: CASISPQYNEQFF
d_call: NA; j_call: TRBJ2-7; clone_size: once; v_call: TRBV7-2; cdr3_nt: TGTGCCAGCAGCTTACAAGGGGGCGGGGTCTCCTACGAGCAGTACTTC; cdr3_aa: CASSLQGGGVSYEQYF
d_call: NA; j_call: TRBJ2-3; clone_size: NA; v_call: TRBV2; cdr3_nt: TGTGCCAGCAAGGGGGAACAGGGTTCAGATACGCAGTATTTT; cdr3_aa: CASKGEQGSDTQYF
d_call: NA; j_call: TRBJ1-4; clone_size: NA; v_call: TRBV9; cdr3_nt: TGTGCCAGCAGCGTAGACCCGGGTAATGAAAAACTGTTTTTT; cdr3_aa: CASSVDPGNEKLFF
d_call: TRBD1; j_call: TRBJ1-2; clone_size: NA; v_call: TRBV2; cdr3_nt: TGTGCCAGCAGCATGAGACAGGGCGCTCCTGGCTACACCTTC; cdr3_aa: CASSMRQGAPGYTF
d_call: TRBD1; j_call: TRBJ1-2; clone_size: NA; v_call: TRBV5-4; cdr3_nt: TGTGCCAGCAGCTTGGCAGCGATAGGGACAGTCACCTATGGCTACACCTTC; cdr3_aa: CASSLAAIGTVTYGYTF
d_call: TRBD1; j_call: TRBJ1-4; clone_size: NA; v_call: TRBV28; cdr3_nt: TGTGCCAGCAGTTCTACCAGGGGGCGAGAAAAACTGTTTTTT; cdr3_aa: CASSSTRGREKLFF
d_call: NA; j_call: TRBJ2-7; clone_size: many; v_call: TRBV7-6; cdr3_nt: TGTGCCAGCAGCTCGGACGGGACCTACGAGCAGTACTTC; cdr3_aa: CASSSDGTYEQYF
d_call: NA; j_call: TRBJ2-7; clone_size: once; v_call: TRBV6-6; cdr3_nt: TGTGCCAGCAGTTCCCGAGGGCGATACGAGCAGTACTTC; cdr3_aa: CASSSRGRYEQYF
d_call: NA; j_call: TRBJ2-3; clone_size: NA; v_call: TRBV7-2; cdr3_nt: TGTGCCAGCAGCTTAGCGGTGTTCCCCGGGGGCACAGATACGCAGTATTTT; cdr3_aa: CASSLAVFPGGTDTQYF
d_call: NA; j_call: TRBJ2-1; clone_size: NA; v_call: TRBV3-1/TRBV3-2; cdr3_nt: TGTGCCAGCAGCCAAGCCCCAACTAGCCCCAGCTCCTACAATGAGCAGTTCTTC; cdr3_aa: CASSQAPTSPSSYNEQFF
d_call: TRBD2; j_call: TRBJ2-3; clone_size: once; v_call: TRBV3-1/TRBV3-2; cdr3_nt: TGTGCCAGCAGCCAATTAGCGGGGCTCCGCACAGATACGCAGTATTTT; cdr3_aa: CASSQLAGLRTDTQYF
d_call: TRBD1; j_call: TRBJ1-4; clone_size: NA; v_call: TRBV30; cdr3_nt: TGTGCCTGGAGCTTAGCGACAGGGGTTCGGGAAAAACTGTTTTTT; cdr3_aa: CAWSLATGVREKLFF
d_call: TRBD1; j_call: TRBJ1-2; clone_size: NA; v_call: TRBV28; cdr3_nt: TGTGCCAGCTTAGACAGGGCAGACTATGGCTACACCTTC; cdr3_aa: CASLDRADYGYTF